What follows is one TCR beta chain and its context. This sample is drawn from a study of shared clonotypes between healthy human individuals. V gave up 8 bases and J gave up 5 bases; unmatched junction bases: 10. Germline loops: CDR1 ENHRY, CDR2 SYGVKD. There are 15 residues in the CDR3. TCRdb's copy holds only in-frame clones and misses some; the assay was immunoSEQ multiplex PCR. The table has some 2,500,000 clones, roughly 93% seen once; the top ten hold more than 0.35%. Sequencing was carried out using naive CD4+ T cells from PBMCs. Subset indicated: CD45RA+ positively selected. The chain has TRBV10-3 and TRBJ1-5; 9 bases match TRBD1. The receptor was isolated from a man between 18 and 29 years old in good health. Some clones in this sample may be carry-over from other donors' samples. The CDR3 loop reads CAIRDREALDQPQHF. CDR3 nucleotide sequence: TGTGCCATCCGGGACAGGGAGGCATTAGATCAGCCCCAGCATTTT.